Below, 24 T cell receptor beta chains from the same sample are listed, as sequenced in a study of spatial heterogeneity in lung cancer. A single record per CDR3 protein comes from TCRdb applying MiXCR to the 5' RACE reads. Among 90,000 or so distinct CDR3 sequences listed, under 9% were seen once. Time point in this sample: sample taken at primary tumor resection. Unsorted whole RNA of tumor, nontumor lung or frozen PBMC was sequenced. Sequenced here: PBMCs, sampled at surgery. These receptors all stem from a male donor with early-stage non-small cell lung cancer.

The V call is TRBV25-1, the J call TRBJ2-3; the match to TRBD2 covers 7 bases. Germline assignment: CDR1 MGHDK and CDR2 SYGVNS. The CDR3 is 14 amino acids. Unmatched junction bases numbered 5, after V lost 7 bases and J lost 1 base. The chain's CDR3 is CASTPAGGTDTQYF. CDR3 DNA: TGTGCCAGCACTCCCGCGGGGGGCACAGATACGCAGTATTTT.

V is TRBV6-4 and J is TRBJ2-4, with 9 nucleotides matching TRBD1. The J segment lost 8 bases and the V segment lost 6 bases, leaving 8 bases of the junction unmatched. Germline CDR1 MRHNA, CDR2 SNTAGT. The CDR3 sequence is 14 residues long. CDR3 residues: CASRPGQGCDIQYF. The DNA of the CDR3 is TGTGCCAGCAGGCCGGGACAGGGTTGCGACATTCAGTACTTC.

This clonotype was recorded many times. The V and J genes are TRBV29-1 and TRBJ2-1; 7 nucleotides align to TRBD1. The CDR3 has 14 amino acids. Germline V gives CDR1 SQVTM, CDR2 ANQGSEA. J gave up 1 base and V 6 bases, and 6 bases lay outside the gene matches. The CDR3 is CSVLTGMSYNEQFF. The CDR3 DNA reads TGCAGCGTCCTGACAGGGATGTCCTACAATGAGCAGTTCTTC.

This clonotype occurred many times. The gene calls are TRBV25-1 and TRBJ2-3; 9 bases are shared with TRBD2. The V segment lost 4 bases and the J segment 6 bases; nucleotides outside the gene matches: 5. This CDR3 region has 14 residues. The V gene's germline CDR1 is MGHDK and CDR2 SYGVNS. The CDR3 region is CASSVAGARDTQYF. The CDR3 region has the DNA TGTGCCAGCAGTGTAGCGGGAGCGCGGGATACGCAGTATTTT.

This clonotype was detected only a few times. This CDR3 reads CASSLENLAGAIYNEQFF. CDR3 coding DNA: TGTGCCAGCAGCTTGGAGAATTTGGCGGGGGCAATCTACAATGAGCAGTTCTTC. J is TRBJ2-1 and V is TRBV5-4; D might be TRBD2 (7 bases). The CDR3 is 18 amino acids. The germline gives CDR1 SGHNT, CDR2 YYREEE (reference sequence). The V gene lost 0 bases and the J gene lost 3 bases, with 19 bases spanning the gap.

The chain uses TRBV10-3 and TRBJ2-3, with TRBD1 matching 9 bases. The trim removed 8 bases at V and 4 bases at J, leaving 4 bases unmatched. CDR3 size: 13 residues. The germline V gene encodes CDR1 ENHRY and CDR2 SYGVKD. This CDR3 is CAIGGQGSDTQYF. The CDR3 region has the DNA TGTGCCATCGGCGGACAGGGGTCAGATACGCAGTATTTT.

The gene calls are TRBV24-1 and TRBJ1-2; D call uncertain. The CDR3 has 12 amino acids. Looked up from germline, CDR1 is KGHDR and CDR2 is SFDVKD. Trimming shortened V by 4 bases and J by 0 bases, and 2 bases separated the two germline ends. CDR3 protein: CATSEANYGYTF. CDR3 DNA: TGTGCCACCAGTGAGGCTAACTATGGCTACACCTTC.

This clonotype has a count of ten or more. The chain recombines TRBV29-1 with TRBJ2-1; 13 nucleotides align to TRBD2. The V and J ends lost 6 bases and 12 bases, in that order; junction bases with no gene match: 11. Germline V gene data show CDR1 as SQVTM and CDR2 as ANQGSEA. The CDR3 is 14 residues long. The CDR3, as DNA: TGCAGCGTCGTTCCGGGACTAGCGGGACCTCGGCAGTTCTTC. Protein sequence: CSVVPGLAGPRQFF.

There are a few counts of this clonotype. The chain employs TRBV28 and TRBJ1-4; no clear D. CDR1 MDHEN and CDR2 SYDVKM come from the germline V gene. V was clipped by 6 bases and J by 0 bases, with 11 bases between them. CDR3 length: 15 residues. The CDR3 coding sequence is TGTGCCAGCAGCAAAGGAGCTGCAACTAATGAAAAACTGTTTTTT. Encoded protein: CASSKGAATNEKLFF.

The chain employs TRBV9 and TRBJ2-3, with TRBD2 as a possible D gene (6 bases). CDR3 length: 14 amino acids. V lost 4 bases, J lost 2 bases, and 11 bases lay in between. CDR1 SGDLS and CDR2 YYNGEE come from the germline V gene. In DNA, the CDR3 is TGTGCCAGCAGCCCTGGAGGGTACACAGATACGCAGTATTTT. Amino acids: CASSPGGYTDTQYF.

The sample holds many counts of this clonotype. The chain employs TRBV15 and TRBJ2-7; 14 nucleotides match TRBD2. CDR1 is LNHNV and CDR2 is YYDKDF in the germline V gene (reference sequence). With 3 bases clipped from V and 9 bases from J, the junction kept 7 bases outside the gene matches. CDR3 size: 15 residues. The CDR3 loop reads CATSSGLAGGEVQYF. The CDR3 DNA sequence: TGTGCCACCAGCAGCGGACTAGCGGGAGGAGAGGTGCAGTACTTC.

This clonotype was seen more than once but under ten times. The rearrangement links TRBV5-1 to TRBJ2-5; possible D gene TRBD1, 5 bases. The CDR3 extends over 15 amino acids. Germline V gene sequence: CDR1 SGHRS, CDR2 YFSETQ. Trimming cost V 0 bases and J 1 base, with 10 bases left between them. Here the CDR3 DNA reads TGCGCCAGCAGCTTGGATGCAGGGCCCCAAGAGACCCAGTACTTC. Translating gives CASSLDAGPQETQYF.

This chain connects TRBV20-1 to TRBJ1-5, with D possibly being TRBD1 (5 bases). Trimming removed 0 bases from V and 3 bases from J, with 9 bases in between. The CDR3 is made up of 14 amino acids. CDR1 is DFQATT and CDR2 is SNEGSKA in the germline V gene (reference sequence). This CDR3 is CSARDRQSNQPQHF. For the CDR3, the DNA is TGCAGTGCTAGAGACCGACAGTCCAATCAGCCCCAGCATTTT.

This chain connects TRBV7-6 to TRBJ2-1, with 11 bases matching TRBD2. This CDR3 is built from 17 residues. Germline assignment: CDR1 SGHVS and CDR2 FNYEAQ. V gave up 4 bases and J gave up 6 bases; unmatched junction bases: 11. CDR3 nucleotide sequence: TGTGCCAGCAGCTCCACCACTAGCGGGAGTCTCCGCAATGAGCAGTTCTTC. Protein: CASSSTTSGSLRNEQFF.

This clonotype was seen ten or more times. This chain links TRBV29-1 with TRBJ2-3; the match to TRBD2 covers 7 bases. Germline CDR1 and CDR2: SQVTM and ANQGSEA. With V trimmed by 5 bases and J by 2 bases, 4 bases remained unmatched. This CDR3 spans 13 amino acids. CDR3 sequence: CSVYSGDTDTQYF. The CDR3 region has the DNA TGCAGCGTTTACAGCGGGGACACAGATACGCAGTATTTT.

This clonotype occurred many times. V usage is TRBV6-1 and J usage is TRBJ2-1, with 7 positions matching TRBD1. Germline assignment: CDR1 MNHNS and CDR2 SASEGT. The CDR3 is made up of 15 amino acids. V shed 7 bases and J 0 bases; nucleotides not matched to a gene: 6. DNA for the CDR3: TGTGCCAGCACCTTAGGACAGGACTCCTACAATGAGCAGTTCTTC. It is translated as CASTLGQDSYNEQFF.

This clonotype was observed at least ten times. CDR3 sequence reads: CATGQGMEETQYF. CDR3 DNA sequence: TGTGCCACTGGACAGGGGATGGAAGAGACCCAGTACTTC. The chain uses TRBV10-3 and TRBJ2-5, with 9 bases aligning to TRBD1. Germline V gene lookup returns CDR1 ENHRY and CDR2 SYGVKD. The CDR3 has 13 amino acids. With V trimmed by 10 bases and J by 3 bases, 6 bases remained unmatched.

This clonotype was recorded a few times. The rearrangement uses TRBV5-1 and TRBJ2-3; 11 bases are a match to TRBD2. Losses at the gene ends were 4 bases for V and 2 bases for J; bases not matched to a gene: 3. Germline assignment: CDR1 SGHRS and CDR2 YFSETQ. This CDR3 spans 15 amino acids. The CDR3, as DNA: TGCGCCAGCAGCGTTAGCGGGAGGGCCACAGATACGCAGTATTTT. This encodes CASSVSGRATDTQYF. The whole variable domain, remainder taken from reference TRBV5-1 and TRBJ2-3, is KAGVTQTPRYLIKTRGQQVTLSCSPISGHRSVSWYQQTPGQGLQFLFEYFSETQRNKGNFPGRFSGRQFSNSRSEMNVSTLELGDSALYLCASSVSGRATDTQYFGPGTRLTVL.

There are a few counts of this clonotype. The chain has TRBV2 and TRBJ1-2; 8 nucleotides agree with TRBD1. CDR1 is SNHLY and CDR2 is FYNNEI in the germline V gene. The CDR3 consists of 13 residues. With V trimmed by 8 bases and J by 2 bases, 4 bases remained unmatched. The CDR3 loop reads CASRGQENYGYTF. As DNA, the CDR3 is TGTGCCAGCCGGGGACAGGAAAACTATGGCTACACCTTC. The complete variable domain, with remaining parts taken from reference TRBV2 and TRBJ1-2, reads EPEVTQTPSHQVTQMGQEVILRCVPISNHLYFYWYRQILGQKVEFLVSFYNNEISEKSEIFDDQFSVERPDGSNFTLKIRSTKLEDSAMYFCASRGQENYGYTFGSGTRLTVV.

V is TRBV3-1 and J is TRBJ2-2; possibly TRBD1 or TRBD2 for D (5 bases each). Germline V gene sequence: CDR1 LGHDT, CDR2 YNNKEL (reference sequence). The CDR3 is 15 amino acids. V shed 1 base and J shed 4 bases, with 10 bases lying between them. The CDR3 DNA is TGTGCCAGCAGCCAAGGAGGGGTGGTCACCGGGGAGCTGTTTTTT. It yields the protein CASSQGGVVTGELFF.

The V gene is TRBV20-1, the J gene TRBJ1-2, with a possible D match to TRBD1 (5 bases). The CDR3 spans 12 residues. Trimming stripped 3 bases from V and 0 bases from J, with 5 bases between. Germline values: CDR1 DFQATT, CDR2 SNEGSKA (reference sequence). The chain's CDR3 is CSARTANYGYTF. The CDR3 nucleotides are TGCAGTGCTAGGACAGCTAACTATGGCTACACCTTC.

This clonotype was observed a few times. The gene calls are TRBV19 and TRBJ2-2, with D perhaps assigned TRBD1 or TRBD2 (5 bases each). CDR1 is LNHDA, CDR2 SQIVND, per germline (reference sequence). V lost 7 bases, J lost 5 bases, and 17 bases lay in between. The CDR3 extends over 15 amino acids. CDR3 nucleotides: TGTGCCAGTACACACCGGGACGGCAGAACCGGGGAGCTGTTTTTT. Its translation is CASTHRDGRTGELFF.

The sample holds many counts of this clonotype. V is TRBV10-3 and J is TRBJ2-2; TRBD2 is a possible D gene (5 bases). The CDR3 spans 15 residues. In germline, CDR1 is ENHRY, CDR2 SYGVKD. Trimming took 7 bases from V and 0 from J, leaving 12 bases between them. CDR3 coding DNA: TGTGCCATCAAAGCTAGCTGGGCGAACACCGGGGAGCTGTTTTTT. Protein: CAIKASWANTGELFF.

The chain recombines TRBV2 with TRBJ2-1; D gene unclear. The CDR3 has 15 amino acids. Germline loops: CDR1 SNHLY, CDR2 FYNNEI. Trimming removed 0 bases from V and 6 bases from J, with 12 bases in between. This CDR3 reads CASSEARSSGNEQFF. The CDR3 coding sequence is TGTGCCAGCAGTGAAGCACGCTCCTCCGGCAATGAGCAGTTCTTC.